Listed here is a single T cell receptor beta chain. Its antigen is undetermined. The authors made each sample's cDNA in eight separate reactions. With the 5' RACE reads reprocessed, TCRdb shows one record per CDR3 protein and no DNA. This table lists about 160,000 distinct CDR3 sequences. The CDR3 totals 14 residues. The germline V gene encodes CDR1 SGHKS and CDR2 YYEKEE (reference sequence). Unsorted whole blood yielded the total RNA, with T cells left unselected. The data were taken from a study of monozygotic twins with inflammatory bowel disease. Study observations and caveats: Inverse Simpson values showed less TCRbeta diversity in IBD patients than in their healthy co-twins. Findings did not support one strong IBD-associated signal or clonotype.

The clonotype was recovered from a human donor with ulcerative colitis or Crohn's disease, or a healthy co-twin of an affected twin (not recorded which). The sample taken for sequencing was blood. The V gene is TRBV5-5, the J gene TRBJ2-7; with no DNA, the TCRdb D assignment of TRBD1 cannot be verified. The CDR3 sequence is CASTPGRVSYEQYF.